This T cell receptor (beta chain) was obtained from a study of blood T cells in healthy people across ages. Study summary: Template switching picked up about one barcoded beta molecule for each two T cells.

Using a J-beta primer mix together with a sample-barcoded 5' primer, a second PCR was run for roughly 7 to 11 cycles. Each cDNA was tagged by a template-switch adaptor containing 12 random nucleotides. From the 5' RACE reads, TCRdb called clonotypes with MiXCR, one entry per CDR3 protein. This repertoire shows roughly 2 million distinct CDR3 sequences, approximately 50% found once; its top ten account for roughly 2%. CDR3 length: 14 amino acids. CDR1 is LGHNA, CDR2 YNFKEQ, per germline. The V gene lost 0 bases and the J gene lost 6 bases, with 10 bases spanning the gap. A minimum of 7 million PBMCs was isolated per sample.

The chain is built from TRBV4-2 and TRBJ2-3; possibly TRBD2 for D (6 bases). The source material was blood. The source is a woman aged 40 to 50 in good health. The CDR3 region is CASSQELAWDTQYF. The DNA for the CDR3 is TGTGCCAGCAGCCAAGAACTAGCCTGGGATACGCAGTATTTT.